Listed below are T cell receptor beta chains from one sample, sequenced in a study of lymphopenia after photon versus proton radiotherapy. Data came from immunoSEQ multiplex PCR; TCRdb stores just in-frame clones and leaves some out. Of 50,000 to 75,000 clones in the sample, approximately 83% were seen once. The sequencing here drew on peripheral blood, taken from a patient treated with photon-based radiotherapy. These receptor sequences come from a man aged 35-49 years with gastric cancer. Both conserved end residues are part of each CDR3. Where a row states a size, it is once, few, many or the class of an expanded clone; other rows omit it.

TRBJ1-5	NA	TRBV6-1	CASSDVSRQLAQPQHF
TRBJ2-5	NA	TRBV18	CASSPRDAVAQYF
TRBJ1-1	once	TRBV5-4	CAGSLGQNTEAFF
TRBJ1-5	once	TRBV5-4	CASSLGGAGNQPQHF
TRBJ2-3	NA	TRBV11-2	CASSTGLAGARDTQYF
TRBJ2-5	once	TRBV7-6	CASSLGRQGETQYF
TRBJ1-2	NA	TRBV5-1	CASSDGTGNDGYTF
TRBJ2-7	NA	TRBV20-1	CSASGGSEQYF
TRBJ1-1	NA	TRBV2	CASRLTGTGRGAFF
TRBJ1-1	NA	TRBV29-1	CSVWDRRNTEAFF
TRBJ2-1	once	TRBV7-9	CATTLGEGSYNEQFF
TRBJ1-6	NA	TRBV7-2	CASSLRRGGGSPLHF
TRBJ1-5	NA	TRBV6-6	CATRDDNQPQHF
TRBJ1-2	once	TRBV4-1	CASSQDLSSGYGYTF
TRBJ2-7	NA	TRBV10-3	CATVPGQPGSYEQYF
TRBJ2-7	few	TRBV21-1	CASSKGRDSYEQYF
TRBJ1-5	NA	TRBV29-1	CSVRSGEANQPQHF
TRBJ1-6	NA	TRBV5-1	CASSLGQGIDNSPLHF
TRBJ1-2	NA	TRBV6-5	CASSWEFNYGYTF
TRBJ2-5	NA	TRBV30	CAWSDGAMGRAQYF
TRBJ2-6	once	TRBV7-6	CASSLLAGQSGANVLTF
TRBJ2-3	NA	TRBV5-5	CASSFGGIPSGTQYF
TRBJ1-1	NA	TRBV6-5	CASSGYEGSSF
TRBJ1-5	NA	TRBV27	CASSQRGGGGQPQHF
TRBJ1-3	NA	TRBV19	CASSIFAGDRGLGNTIYF
TRBJ2-3	NA	TRBV7-2	CASSLRQNTDTQYF
TRBJ2-7	once	TRBV6-5	CASSPAGPSYEQYF